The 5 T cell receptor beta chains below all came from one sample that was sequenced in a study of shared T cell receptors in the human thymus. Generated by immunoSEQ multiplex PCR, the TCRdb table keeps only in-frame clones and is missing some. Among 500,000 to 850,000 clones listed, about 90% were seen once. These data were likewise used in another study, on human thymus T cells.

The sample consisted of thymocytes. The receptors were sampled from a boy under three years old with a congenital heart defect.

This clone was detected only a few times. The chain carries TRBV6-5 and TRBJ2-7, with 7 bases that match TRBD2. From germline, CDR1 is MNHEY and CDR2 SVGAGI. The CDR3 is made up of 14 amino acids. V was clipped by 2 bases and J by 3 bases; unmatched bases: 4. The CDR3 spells CASSYGRDYYEQYF. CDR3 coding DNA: TGTGCCAGCAGTTACGGCAGGGACTACTACGAGCAGTACTTC.

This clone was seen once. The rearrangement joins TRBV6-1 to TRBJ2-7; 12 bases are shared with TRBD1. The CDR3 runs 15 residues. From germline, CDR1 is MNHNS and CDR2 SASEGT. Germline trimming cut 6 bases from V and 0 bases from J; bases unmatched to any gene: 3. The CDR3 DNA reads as TGTGCCAGCAGCCCGGGACAGGGGGCCTCCTACGAGCAGTACTTC. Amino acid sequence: CASSPGQGASYEQYF.

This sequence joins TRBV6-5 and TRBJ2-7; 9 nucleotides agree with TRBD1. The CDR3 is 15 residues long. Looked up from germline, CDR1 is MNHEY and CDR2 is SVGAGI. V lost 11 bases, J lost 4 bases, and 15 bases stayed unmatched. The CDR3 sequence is CACRRDRVSYYEQYF. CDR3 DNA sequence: TGTGCCTGCCGTCGGGACAGGGTTTCCTATTACGAGCAGTACTTC.

CDR3 loop: CASSLDHDEGGTDTQYF. The CDR3 DNA reads TGTGCCAGCAGCTTAGATCACGATGAGGGGGGCACAGATACGCAGTATTTT. V usage is TRBV11-2 and J usage is TRBJ2-3; TRBD1 might be the D (6 bases). The CDR3 contains 17 residues. The germline CDR1 and CDR2 sequences are SGHAT and FQNNGV. V lost 0 bases, J lost 1 base, and 14 bases lay in between.

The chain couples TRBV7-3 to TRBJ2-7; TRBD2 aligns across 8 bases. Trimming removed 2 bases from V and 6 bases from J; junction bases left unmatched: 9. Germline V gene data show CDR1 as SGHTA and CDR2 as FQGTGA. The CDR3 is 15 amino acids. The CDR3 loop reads CASSLGIAGIIEQYF. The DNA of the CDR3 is TGTGCCAGCAGCTTAGGGATAGCGGGAATCATCGAGCAGTACTTC.